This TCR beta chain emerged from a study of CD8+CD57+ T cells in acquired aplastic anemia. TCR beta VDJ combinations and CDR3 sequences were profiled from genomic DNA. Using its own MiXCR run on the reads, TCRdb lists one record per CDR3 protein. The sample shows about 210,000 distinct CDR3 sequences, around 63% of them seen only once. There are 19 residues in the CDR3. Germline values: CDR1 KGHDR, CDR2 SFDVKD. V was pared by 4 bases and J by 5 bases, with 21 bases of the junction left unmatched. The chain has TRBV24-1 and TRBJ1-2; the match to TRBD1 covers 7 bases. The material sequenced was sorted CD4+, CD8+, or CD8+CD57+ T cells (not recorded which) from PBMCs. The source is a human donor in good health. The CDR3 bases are TGTGCCACCAGTGAGTCCATTAGCCGGGACAGCTCATGGGGATATGGCTACACCTTC. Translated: CATSESISRDSSWGYGYTF.